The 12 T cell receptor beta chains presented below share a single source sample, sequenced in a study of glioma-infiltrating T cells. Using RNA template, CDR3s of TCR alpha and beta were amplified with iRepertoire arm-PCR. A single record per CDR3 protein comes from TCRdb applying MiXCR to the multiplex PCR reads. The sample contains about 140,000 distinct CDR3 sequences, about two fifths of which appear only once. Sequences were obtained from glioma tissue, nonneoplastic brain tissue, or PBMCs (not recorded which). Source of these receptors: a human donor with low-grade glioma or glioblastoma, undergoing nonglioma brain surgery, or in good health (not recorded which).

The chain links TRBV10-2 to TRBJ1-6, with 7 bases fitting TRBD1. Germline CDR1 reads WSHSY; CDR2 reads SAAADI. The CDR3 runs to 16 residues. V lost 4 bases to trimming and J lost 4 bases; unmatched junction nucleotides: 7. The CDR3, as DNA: TGCGCCAGCAGTGCTACCTCGACAGGGTATAATTCACCCCTCCACTTT. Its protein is CASSATSTGYNSPLHF.

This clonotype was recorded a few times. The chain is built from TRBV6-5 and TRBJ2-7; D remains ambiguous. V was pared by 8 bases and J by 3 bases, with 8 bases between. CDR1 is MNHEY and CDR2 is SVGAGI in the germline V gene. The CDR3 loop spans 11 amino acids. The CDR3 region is CASQQNYEQYF. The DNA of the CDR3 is TGTGCCAGCCAGCAGAACTACGAGCAGTACTTC.

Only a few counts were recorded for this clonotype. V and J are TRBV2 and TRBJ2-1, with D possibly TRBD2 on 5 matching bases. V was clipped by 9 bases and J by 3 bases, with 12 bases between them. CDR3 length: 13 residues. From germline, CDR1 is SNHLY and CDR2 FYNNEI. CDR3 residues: CARWRGGYNEQFF. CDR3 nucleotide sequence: TGTGCCAGATGGCGAGGAGGCTACAATGAGCAGTTCTTC. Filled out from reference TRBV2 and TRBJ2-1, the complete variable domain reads EPEVTQTPSHQVTQMGQEVILRCVPISNHLYFYWYRQILGQKVEFLVSFYNNEISEKSEIFDDQFSVERPDGSNFTLKIRSTKLEDSAMYFCARWRGGYNEQFFGPGTRLTVL.

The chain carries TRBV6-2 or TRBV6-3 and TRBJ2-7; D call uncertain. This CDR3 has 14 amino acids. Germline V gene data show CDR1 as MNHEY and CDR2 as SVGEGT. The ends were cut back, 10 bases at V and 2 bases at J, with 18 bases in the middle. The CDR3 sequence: CAMSDSTNPYEQYF. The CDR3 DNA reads TGTGCCATGAGCGACTCCACCAACCCCTACGAGCAGTACTTC.

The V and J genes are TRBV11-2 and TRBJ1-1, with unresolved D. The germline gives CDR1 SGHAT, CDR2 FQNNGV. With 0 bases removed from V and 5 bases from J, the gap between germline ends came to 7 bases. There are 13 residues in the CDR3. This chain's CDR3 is CASSLESRTEAFF. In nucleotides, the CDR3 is TGTGCCAGCAGCTTAGAGAGCAGAACTGAAGCTTTCTTT.

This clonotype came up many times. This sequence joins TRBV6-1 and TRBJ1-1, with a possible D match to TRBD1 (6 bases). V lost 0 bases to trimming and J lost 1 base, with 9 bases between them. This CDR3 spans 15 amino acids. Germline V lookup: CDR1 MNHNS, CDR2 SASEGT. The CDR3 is CASSEAAGANTEAFF. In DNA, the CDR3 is TGTGCCAGCAGTGAAGCGGCAGGGGCGAACACTGAAGCTTTCTTT.

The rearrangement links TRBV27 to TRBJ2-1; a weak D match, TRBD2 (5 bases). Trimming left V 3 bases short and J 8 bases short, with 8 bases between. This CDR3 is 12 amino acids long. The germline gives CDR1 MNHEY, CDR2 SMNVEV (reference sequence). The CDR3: CASSFVGDEQFF. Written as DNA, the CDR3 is TGTGCCAGCAGTTTTGTCGGGGATGAGCAGTTCTTC.

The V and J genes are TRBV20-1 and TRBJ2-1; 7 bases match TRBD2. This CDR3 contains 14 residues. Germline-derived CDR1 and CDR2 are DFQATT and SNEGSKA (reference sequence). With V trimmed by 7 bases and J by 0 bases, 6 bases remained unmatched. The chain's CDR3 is CSGTLASSYNEQFF. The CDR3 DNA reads TGCAGTGGGACACTAGCGAGCTCCTACAATGAGCAGTTCTTC.

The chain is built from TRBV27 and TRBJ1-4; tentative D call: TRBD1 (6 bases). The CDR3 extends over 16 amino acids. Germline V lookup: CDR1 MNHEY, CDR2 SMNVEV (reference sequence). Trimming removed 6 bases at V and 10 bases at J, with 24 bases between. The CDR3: CASSSNEGQVIGKLFF. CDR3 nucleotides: TGTGCCAGCAGCTCAAACGAGGGACAAGTAATTGGAAAACTGTTTTTT.

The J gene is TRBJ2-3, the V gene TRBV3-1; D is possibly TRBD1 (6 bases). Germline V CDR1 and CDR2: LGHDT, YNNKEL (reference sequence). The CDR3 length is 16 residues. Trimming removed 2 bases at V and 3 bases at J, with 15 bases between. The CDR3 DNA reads TGTGCCAGCAGCCAATTACTTCGACAGGCAACAGATACGCAGTATTTT. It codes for CASSQLLRQATDTQYF.

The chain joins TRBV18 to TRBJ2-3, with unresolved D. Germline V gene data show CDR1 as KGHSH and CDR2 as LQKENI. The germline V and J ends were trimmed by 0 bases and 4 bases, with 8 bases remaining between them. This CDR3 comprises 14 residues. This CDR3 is CASSPPWSSDTQYF. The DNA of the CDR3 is TGTGCCAGCTCACCACCGTGGAGCTCAGATACGCAGTATTTT.

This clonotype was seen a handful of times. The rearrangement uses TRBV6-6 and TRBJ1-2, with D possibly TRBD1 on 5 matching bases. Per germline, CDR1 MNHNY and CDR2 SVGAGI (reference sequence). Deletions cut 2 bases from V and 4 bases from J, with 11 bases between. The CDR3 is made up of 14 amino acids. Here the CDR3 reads CASSYRDGTYGYTF. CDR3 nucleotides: TGTGCCAGCAGTTACCGGGACGGGACCTATGGCTACACCTTC.